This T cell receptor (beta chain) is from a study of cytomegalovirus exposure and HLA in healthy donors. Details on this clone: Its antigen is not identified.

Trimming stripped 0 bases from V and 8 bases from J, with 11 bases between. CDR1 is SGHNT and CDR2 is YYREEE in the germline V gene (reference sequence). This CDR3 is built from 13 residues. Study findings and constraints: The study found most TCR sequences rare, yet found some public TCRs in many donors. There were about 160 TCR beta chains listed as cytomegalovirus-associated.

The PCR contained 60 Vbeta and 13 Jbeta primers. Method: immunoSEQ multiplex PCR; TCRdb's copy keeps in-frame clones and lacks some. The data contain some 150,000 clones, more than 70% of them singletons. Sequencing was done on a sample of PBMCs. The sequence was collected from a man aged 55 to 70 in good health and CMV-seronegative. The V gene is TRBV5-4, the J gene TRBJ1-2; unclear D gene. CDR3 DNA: TGTGCCAGCAGCTTGGCCCATGAGAGGGGCTACACCTTC. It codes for CASSLAHERGYTF.